Listed here are 27 T cell receptor beta chains from one sample, sequenced in a study of OX40 agonist ivuxolimab in advanced cancers. Some clones are missing from TCRdb's copy, which holds only in-frame ones; the method was immunoSEQ multiplex PCR. The repertoire has about 50,000 clones, more than 75% of them found once; the top ten carry about 13%. The source material was CD4+ or CD8+ T cells sorted from blood, sampled in a trial of the OX40 agonist ivuxolimab. All receptors come from an adult with an advanced solid tumor such as melanoma, head and neck, liver or kidney cancer.

The chain joins TRBV5-1 to TRBJ2-2; TRBD2 matches 9 bases. Per germline, CDR1 SGHRS and CDR2 YFSETQ. The junction had 1 base not matched to a gene; V was cut back by 3 bases and J by 4 bases. The CDR3 is 14 residues long. The CDR3 region has the DNA TGCGCCAGCAGCTCGACTAGCGGCACCGGGGAGCTGTTTTTT. This gives the protein CASSSTSGTGELFF.

This clone is medium-sized (0.01 to 0.1%). The chain uses TRBV7-7 and TRBJ2-2, with no clear D. Germline assignment: CDR1 SSHAT and CDR2 FNYEAQ (reference sequence). The CDR3 totals 11 residues. CDR3 sequence (DNA): TGTGCTGTCCGGGACACCGGGGAGCTGTTTTTT. It encodes CAVRDTGELFF.

This chain links TRBV7-6 with TRBJ2-4; D uncertain. Trimming took 5 bases from V and 1 from J, leaving 9 bases between them. Per germline, CDR1 SGHVS and CDR2 FNYEAQ. The CDR3 contains 14 residues. DNA of the CDR3: TGTGCCAGCAGCACCGGGTCTGCCAAAAACATTCAGTACTTC. Amino acid sequence: CASSTGSAKNIQYF.

The rearrangement joins TRBV7-2 to TRBJ1-3, with 8 bases identical to TRBD1. The CDR3 extends over 17 amino acids. Germline V lookup: CDR1 SGHTA, CDR2 FQGNSA. Trimming cost V 5 bases and J 0 bases; bases outside gene matches: 9. The CDR3 DNA follows: TGTGCCAGCAGCCGACGGGACAGGAGAAGCTCTGGAAACACCATATATTTT. It codes for CASSRRDRRSSGNTIYF. Full variable domain (outside the CDR3, taken from reference TRBV7-2 and TRBJ1-3): GAGVSQSPSNKVTEKGKDVELRCDPISGHTALYWYRQSLGQGLEFLIYFQGNSAPDKSGLPSDRFSAERTGGSVSTLTIQRTQQEDSAVYLCASSRRDRRSSGNTIYFGEGSWLTVV.

This clone was counted between two and nine times. The CDR3 is CASSPAGTGHGYTF. In DNA form, the CDR3 reads TGTGCCAGCTCACCGGCCGGGACAGGCCATGGCTACACCTTC. The chain recombines TRBV18 with TRBJ1-2, with 8 bases lining up with TRBD1. Trimming took 3 bases from V and 6 from J; bases not matched to a gene: 6. In germline, CDR1 is KGHSH, CDR2 LQKENI. This CDR3 region has 14 residues.

The chain couples TRBV9 to TRBJ2-2, with 10 positions matching TRBD2. V was pared by 4 bases and J by 3 bases, with 6 bases of the junction left unmatched. The CDR3 length is 16 residues. Germline-derived CDR1 and CDR2 are SGDLS and YYNGEE. Here the CDR3 DNA reads TGTGCCAGCAGCCTCCGACTAGCGGGTTACACCGGGGAGCTGTTTTTT. Translated: CASSLRLAGYTGELFF.

As concerns this clone: An end of the junction does not agree with germline; a read error may underlie this. The chain is built from TRBV7-7 and TRBJ2-5; 7 nucleotides align to TRBD1. Looked up from germline, CDR1 is SSHAT and CDR2 is FNYEAQ (reference sequence). The CDR3 is 17 residues long. The CDR3 DNA reads TGTGCTAGCAGCCCGAGTATCCGGGACAGTCCCCAAGAGACCCAGTACTTC. This encodes CASSPSIRDSPQETQYF.

The chain couples TRBV9 to TRBJ2-1, with 8 bases fitting TRBD2. Germline CDR1 reads SGDLS; CDR2 reads YYNGEE. The ends lost 6 bases at V and 6 bases at J; junction bases unmatched: 8. The CDR3 extends over 14 amino acids. CDR3: CASTTGTRGNEQFF. CDR3 DNA sequence: TGTGCCAGCACCACCGGGACTAGGGGCAATGAGCAGTTCTTC.

The chain uses TRBV28 and TRBJ1-1; the D gene is possibly TRBD1 (6 bases). V was shortened by 5 bases and J by 8 bases, with 21 bases between the two germline ends. CDR1 is MDHEN, CDR2 SYDVKM, per germline. The CDR3 totals 15 residues. CDR3 sequence: CASSTYFAGAGEAFF. The DNA for the CDR3 is TGTGCCAGCAGTACCTATTTCGCAGGGGCCGGAGAAGCTTTCTTT.

V usage is TRBV5-1 and J usage is TRBJ2-1, with D unclear. V was clipped by 4 bases and J by 4 bases, with 6 bases between them. This CDR3 is 12 amino acids long. Germline CDR1 and CDR2: SGHRS and YFSETQ. CDR3: CASSPGYNEQFF. DNA for the CDR3: TGCGCCAGCAGCCCGGGTTACAATGAGCAGTTCTTC.

The chain couples TRBV4-2 to TRBJ1-4, with a weak D call TRBD1 (5 bases). Germline V gene data show CDR1 as LGHNA and CDR2 as YNFKEQ. Trimming took off 0 bases at V and 4 bases at J, with 9 bases between the two ends. This CDR3 comprises 15 residues. As DNA, the CDR3 is TGTGCCAGCAGCCAAGACCTCCAGGGTAATGAAAAACTGTTTTTT. Translating gives CASSQDLQGNEKLFF.

In its sample, this clone was seen a few times. The chain links TRBV6-1 to TRBJ2-7; 7 bases line up with TRBD2. Looked up from germline, CDR1 is MNHNS and CDR2 is SASEGT. This CDR3 spans 15 amino acids. Trimming removed 0 bases from V and 0 bases from J; junction bases left unmatched: 2. In nucleotides, the CDR3 is TGTGCCAGCAGTGAAGCTGCGGGAGCCTCCTACGAGCAGTACTTC. It translates to CASSEAAGASYEQYF.

This chain joins TRBV4-2 and TRBJ2-1, with 8 bases lining up with TRBD2. Germline V gives CDR1 LGHNA, CDR2 YNFKEQ. The CDR3 runs 16 residues. Losses at the gene ends were 0 bases for V and 4 bases for J; bases not matched to a gene: 5. Here the CDR3 reads CASSQEGPGGYNEQFF. The CDR3 coding sequence is TGTGCCAGCAGCCAAGAGGGGCCGGGAGGGTACAATGAGCAGTTCTTC.

The chain is built from TRBV2 and TRBJ2-7, with D possibly being TRBD2 (5 bases). V was shortened by 2 bases and J by 4 bases, with 12 bases between the two germline ends. Per the germline V gene, CDR1 is SNHLY and CDR2 is FYNNEI. The CDR3 consists of 14 residues. The CDR3 region has the DNA TGTGCCAGCAGTGAACAAGGTGGGAGATACGAGCAGTACTTC. The encoded protein is CASSEQGGRYEQYF.

The chain has TRBV29-1 and TRBJ2-3; D is ambiguous. This CDR3 has 10 residues. In germline, CDR1 is SQVTM, CDR2 ANQGSEA. The germline V and J ends were trimmed by 7 bases and 0 bases, with 2 bases remaining between them. The CDR3, as DNA: TGCAGCGGTAGCACAGATACGCAGTATTTT. This gives the protein CSGSTDTQYF.

The chain uses TRBV5-4 and TRBJ2-1; 9 nucleotides align to TRBD2. The V gene's germline CDR1 is SGHNT and CDR2 YYREEE (reference sequence). The CDR3 runs 17 residues. Losses at the gene ends were 0 bases for V and 4 bases for J; bases not matched to a gene: 8. The CDR3, as DNA: TGTGCCAGCAGCTTGGTTTGGGGGAGCGGGAGGTACAATGAGCAGTTCTTC. It codes for CASSLVWGSGRYNEQFF.

This chain links TRBV2 with TRBJ2-4; D gene ambiguous. Trimming stripped 8 bases from V and 0 bases from J, with 17 bases between. Germline CDR1 SNHLY, CDR2 FYNNEI. This CDR3 region has 16 residues. In DNA, the CDR3 is TGTGCCAGCGGTGCCCCTGGTGTGAGAGCCAAAAACATTCAGTACTTC. This codes for CASGAPGVRAKNIQYF.

The chain uses TRBV11-1 and TRBJ2-5; tentatively, D is TRBD1 (6 bases). The V end was cut by 5 bases, the J end by 0 bases, with 13 bases between. The germline V gene has CDR1 SGHAT and CDR2 FQDESV (reference sequence). The CDR3 contains 15 residues. In DNA form, the CDR3 reads TGTGCCAGCAGCCCAAAAGACAGGTACCAAGAGACCCAGTACTTC. It specifies CASSPKDRYQETQYF.

The chain is built from TRBV30 and TRBJ2-7, with 11 nucleotides matching TRBD1. This CDR3 is 14 amino acids long. J lost 6 bases, V lost 3 bases, and 7 bases had no gene match. Germline loops: CDR1 GTSNPN, CDR2 SVGIG (reference sequence). This CDR3 is CAWRTPGQGAEQYF. The CDR3 DNA reads TGTGCCTGGAGAACCCCCGGACAGGGGGCCGAGCAGTACTTC. Full variable domain (missing parts from reference TRBV30 and TRBJ2-7): SQTIHQWPATLVQPVGSPLSLECTVEGTSNPNLYWYRQAAGRGLQLLFYSVGIGQISSEVPQNLSASRPQDRQFILSSKKLLLSDSGFYLCAWRTPGQGAEQYFGPGTRLTVT.

This clone was detected only once. The rearrangement joins TRBV14 to TRBJ2-7; D is uncertain. The CDR3 is 11 amino acids. CDR1 and CDR2 (germline): SGHDN, FVKESK. V was pared by 1 base and J by 6 bases, with 4 bases between. CDR3 in DNA: TGTGCCAGCAGCCAAGGGCTCGAGCAGTACTTC. This sequence encodes CASSQGLEQYF.

CDR3 region: CSVEKGTSDLREQYF. The CDR3 DNA reads as TGCAGCGTTGAAAAAGGGACCTCAGACTTACGCGAGCAGTACTTC. The chain is built from TRBV29-1 and TRBJ2-7, with D perhaps assigned TRBD1 or TRBD2 (5 bases each). Per germline, CDR1 SQVTM and CDR2 ANQGSEA. The CDR3 is 15 residues long. V lost 2 bases, J lost 6 bases, and 20 bases lay in between.

This chain connects TRBV27 to TRBJ1-2; D not resolved. Germline CDR1 is MNHEY and CDR2 is SMNVEV (reference sequence). With 0 bases removed from V and 7 bases from J, the gap between germline ends came to 9 bases. CDR3 length equals 13 residues. The CDR3 sequence is CASSLSEFGGYTF. CDR3 DNA sequence: TGTGCCAGCAGTTTATCCGAGTTCGGTGGCTACACCTTC.

This clone has only one observation. The chain carries TRBV19 and TRBJ2-3, with 10 bases fitting TRBD1. The V and J ends lost 7 bases and 2 bases, in that order; junction bases with no gene match: 6. The CDR3 sequence is 15 residues long. Germline CDR1 LNHDA, CDR2 SQIVND (reference sequence). The CDR3 DNA reads as TGTGCCAGTACGGACAGGGGGATCGACACAGATACGCAGTATTTT. Translating gives CASTDRGIDTDTQYF.

This chain uses TRBV28 with TRBJ1-5, with D perhaps matching TRBD1 (6 bases). The V end lost 5 bases, the J end lost 3 bases, and 14 bases lay between the germline ends. This CDR3 spans 15 amino acids. Germline V gene lookup returns CDR1 MDHEN and CDR2 SYDVKM. CDR3 amino acids: CASSLGQWYNQPQHF. The DNA of the CDR3 is TGTGCCAGCAGTCTAGGACAGTGGTACAATCAGCCCCAGCATTTT.

The chain has TRBV5-1 and TRBJ1-5; 7 nucleotides agree with TRBD1. In germline, CDR1 is SGHRS, CDR2 YFSETQ. J gave up 4 bases and V 4 bases, and 5 bases lay outside the gene matches. The CDR3 extends over 14 amino acids. CDR3 protein: CASSPGTDNQPQHF. Here the CDR3 DNA reads TGCGCCAGCAGCCCCGGGACAGATAATCAGCCCCAGCATTTT.

This chain links TRBV28 with TRBJ1-1, with a possible D match to TRBD1 (6 bases). Per germline, CDR1 MDHEN and CDR2 SYDVKM. This CDR3 is 15 amino acids long. Trimming took off 10 bases at V and 2 bases at J, with 20 bases between the two ends. CDR3 region: CATQLQRTVNTEAFF. Written as DNA, the CDR3 is TGTGCCACTCAGCTCCAAAGGACAGTTAACACTGAAGCTTTCTTT.

V gene TRBV9 combines with J gene TRBJ2-1; D ambiguous. The CDR3 spans 15 residues. CDR1 is SGDLS, CDR2 YYNGEE, per germline. V gave up 1 base and J gave up 0 bases, with 8 bases separating them. CDR3 loop: CASSVRLSSYNEQFF. The DNA for the CDR3 is TGTGCCAGCAGCGTAAGACTGAGCTCCTACAATGAGCAGTTCTTC.